One sample yielded the 5 T cell receptor beta chains listed below, sequenced in a study of T and B cells in COVID-19 patients. BIOMED2 TRB-A/B primer pools were used in multiplex TRB PCR. From the multiplex PCR reads, TCRdb called clonotypes with MiXCR, one entry per CDR3 protein. The table shows about 9,300 distinct CDR3 sequences, with about two fifths occurring only once. From blood, about 240-550 ng of genomic DNA served as TRB template. The source material was blood. These receptors were collected from a human donor with active COVID-19.

The rearrangement uses TRBV6-2 or TRBV6-3 and TRBJ2-1, with D uncertain. Trimming cost V 9 bases and J 10 bases, with 19 bases left between them. CDR3 length: 13 residues. The V gene's germline CDR1 is MNHEY and CDR2 SVGEGT. CDR3 sequence: CARRISSSAEQFF. The DNA for the CDR3 is TGTGCCAGAAGAATCTCTAGTTCAGCCGAGCAGTTCTTC.

This sequence joins TRBV12-3 or TRBV12-4 and TRBJ1-2, with a weak D call TRBD1 (6 bases). V lost 7 bases and J lost 5, with 11 bases in between. The CDR3 consists of 12 residues. DNA for the CDR3: TGTGCCAGCACTGGGGGCGCGTATGGCTACACCTTC. Its translation: CASTGGAYGYTF.

The V gene is TRBV6-2 or TRBV6-3, the J gene TRBJ2-1; D possibly matches TRBD1 or TRBD2 (6 bases each). V lost 5 bases and J lost 8, with 16 bases in between. Germline CDR1 reads MNHEY; CDR2 reads SVGEGT. There are 14 residues in the CDR3. The CDR3 DNA follows: TGTGCCAGCAGTCCGGGGGCCGGGGGACATGAGCAGTTCTTC. Its translation is CASSPGAGGHEQFF.

The genes are TRBV27 and TRBJ2-7; TRBD1 matches 9 bases. There are 15 residues in the CDR3. The V and J ends lost 6 bases and 4 bases, in that order; junction bases with no gene match: 10. In germline, CDR1 is MNHEY, CDR2 SMNVEV (reference sequence). This chain's CDR3 is CASSWGTGTGYEQYF. The CDR3, as DNA: TGTGCCAGCAGCTGGGGTACCGGGACAGGGTACGAGCAGTACTTC.

The chain couples TRBV5-4 to TRBJ1-3; D remains unclear. Germline CDR1 is SGHNT and CDR2 is YYREEE (reference sequence). The CDR3 consists of 14 residues. V dropped 6 bases and J dropped 3 bases, with 13 bases sitting between them. The CDR3 DNA reads TGTGCCAGCACTATCGACAATCGTGGAAACACCATATATTTT. Protein product: CASTIDNRGNTIYF.